Listed below are T cell receptor beta chains from one sample, sequenced in a study of beta chain features in type 1 diabetes. TCRdb keeps only in-frame clones here, not all; method: immunoSEQ multiplex PCR. This table has 600,000 to 650,000 clones, around 15% appearing once. Sequencing was performed on naive CD4+ T cells from blood. The receptors here all came from a young man in good health. Both conserved end residues are part of each CDR3. The D gene is left open where the match is weak. Rows may omit the clone size; those that give it use once, few, many or a size class.

V	size	J	D	CDR3	DNA
TRBV9	-	TRBJ1-2	-	CASSGNTDNYGYTF	TGTGCCAGCAGCGGGAACACCGATAACTATGGCTACACCTTC
TRBV27	-	TRBJ2-5	TRBD2	CASSHSGRGLETQYF	TGTGCCAGCAGTCATAGCGGGAGAGGATTGGAGACCCAGTACTTC
TRBV5-4	few	TRBJ2-3	-	CASSLRFGTDTQYF	TGTGCCAGCAGCTTGCGTTTCGGCACAGATACGCAGTATTTT
TRBV7-9	few	TRBJ1-1	-	CASSRSLLTGEAFF	TGTGCCAGCAGCCGATCCTTACTTACAGGGGAAGCTTTCTTT
TRBV28	-	TRBJ2-7	-	CASSLYEQYF	TGTGCCAGCAGTCTGTACGAGCAGTACTTC
TRBV28	-	TRBJ1-5	TRBD1	CASTTGAISSNQPQHF	TGTGCCAGCACTACAGGGGCCATTTCTAGCAATCAGCCCCAGCATTTT
TRBV15	few	TRBJ1-1	-	CATSEDRFMNTEAFF	TGTGCCACCAGCGAAGACAGATTCATGAACACTGAAGCTTTCTTT
TRBV10-2	-	TRBJ1-5	-	CASSGDNNQPQHF	TGCGCCAGCAGTGGGGACAACAATCAGCCCCAGCATTTT
TRBV9	few	TRBJ1-1	-	CASSVGWVDTEAFF	TGTGCCAGCAGCGTAGGTTGGGTCGACACTGAAGCTTTCTTT
TRBV29-1	few	TRBJ1-4	-	CSVDSGGANKRNEKLFF	TGCAGCGTTGATTCTGGGGGCGCAAACAAGAGGAATGAAAAACTGTTTTTT
TRBV25-1	few	TRBJ2-7	-	CASSESRGLTYEQYF	TGTGCCAGCAGTGAATCCCGGGGGTTAACCTACGAGCAGTACTTC
TRBV11-2	few	TRBJ2-5	-	CASSSFWREETQYF	TGTGCCAGCAGCTCGTTCTGGAGGGAAGAGACCCAGTACTTC
TRBV7-8	few	TRBJ1-3	-	CASSSRQQSGNTIYF	TGTGCCAGCAGCTCCAGGCAGCAGTCTGGAAACACCATATATTTT
TRBV6-5	-	TRBJ2-6	-	CASIKSSGANVLTF	TGTGCCAGCATCAAGAGCTCTGGGGCCAACGTCCTGACTTTC